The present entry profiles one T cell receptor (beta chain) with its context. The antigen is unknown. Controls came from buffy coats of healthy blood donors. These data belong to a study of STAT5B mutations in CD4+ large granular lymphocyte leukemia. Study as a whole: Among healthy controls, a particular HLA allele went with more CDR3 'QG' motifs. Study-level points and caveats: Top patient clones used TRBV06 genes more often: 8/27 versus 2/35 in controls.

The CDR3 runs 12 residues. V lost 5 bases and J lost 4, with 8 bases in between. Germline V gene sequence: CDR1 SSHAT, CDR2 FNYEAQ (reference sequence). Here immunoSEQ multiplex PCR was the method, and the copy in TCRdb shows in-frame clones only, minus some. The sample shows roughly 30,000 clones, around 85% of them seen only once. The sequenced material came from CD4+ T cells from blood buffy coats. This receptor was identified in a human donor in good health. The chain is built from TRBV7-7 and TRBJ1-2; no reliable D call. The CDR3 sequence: CASSRKTYGYTF. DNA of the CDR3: TGTGCCAGCAGCCGAAAGACCTATGGCTACACCTTC. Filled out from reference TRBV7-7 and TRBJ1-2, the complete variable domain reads GAGVSQSPRYKVTKRGQDVTLRCDPISSHATLYWYQQALGQGPEFLTYFNYEAQPDKSGLPSDRFSAERPEGSISTLTIQRTEQRDSAMYRCASSRKTYGYTFGSGTRLTVV.